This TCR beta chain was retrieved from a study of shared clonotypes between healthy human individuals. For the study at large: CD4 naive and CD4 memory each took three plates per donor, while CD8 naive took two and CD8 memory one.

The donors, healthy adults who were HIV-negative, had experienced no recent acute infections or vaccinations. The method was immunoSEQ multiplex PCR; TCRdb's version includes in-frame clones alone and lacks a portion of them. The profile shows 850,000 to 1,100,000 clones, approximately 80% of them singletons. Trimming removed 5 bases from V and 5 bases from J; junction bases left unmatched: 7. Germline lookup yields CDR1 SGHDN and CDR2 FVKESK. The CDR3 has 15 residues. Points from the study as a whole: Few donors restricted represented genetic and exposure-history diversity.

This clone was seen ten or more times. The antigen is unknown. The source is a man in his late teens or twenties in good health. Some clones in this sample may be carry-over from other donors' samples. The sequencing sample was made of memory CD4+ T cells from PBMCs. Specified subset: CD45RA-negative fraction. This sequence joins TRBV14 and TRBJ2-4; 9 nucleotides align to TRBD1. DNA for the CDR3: TGTGCCAGCAGCTTTACCGGGACAGGGCAAAACATTCAGTACTTC. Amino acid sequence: CASSFTGTGQNIQYF.